This T cell receptor (beta chain) was sequenced during a study of blood T cell repertoires in COVID-19. In the study overall: Nucleic acid was either cDNA or gDNA, and it came from T cells, B-cell-depleted T cells, or PBMCs.

Study processing details: How many nucleated cells were present was estimated from reference gene primer amplification. Profiled with immunoSEQ multiplex PCR; TCRdb holds only in-frame clones, not every one. Clone size and V and J calls were adopted from that table, with D and trimming inferred from the DNA. The table shows 100,000 to 120,000 clones, with roughly 88% occurring only once. Germline V gives CDR1 LGHNA, CDR2 YNFKEQ. This CDR3 has 14 amino acids. V gave up 1 base and J gave up 10 bases, with 14 bases separating them. This TCR derives from a woman aged 70-85 years who had recovered from COVID-19. The V gene is TRBV4-2, the J gene TRBJ2-4; the D gene is possibly TRBD1 (6 bases). The sequencing sample was made of peripheral blood. In DNA, the CDR3 is TGTGCCAGCAGCCAAGGTTTGGGAGACAGGATTCAGTACTTC. Residues: CASSQGLGDRIQYF.